This is a list of T cell receptor beta chains from one sample in a study of blood T cells in healthy people across ages. In TCRdb, the 5' RACE reads were re-called with MiXCR into one record per CDR3 protein. Of about a million distinct CDR3 sequences listed, about two fifths are singletons. Sequencing was performed on blood. The origin of the receptors is a man younger than 30 in good health. CDR3s include the opening cysteine and the closing phenylalanine or tryptophan. A D gene is named only where the DNA matches it firmly. Clone sizes are given selectively: once, few, many, or a class where the clone is expanded.

j_call clone_size d_call v_call cdr3_nt cdr3_aa
TRBJ1-1 NA NA TRBV7-9 TGTGCCAGCAGCCCATGGGAGGGGCAGGAGGCTTTCTTT CASSPWEGQEAFF
TRBJ1-5 few NA TRBV2 TGTGCCAGCAGCGAACAGTATAGCAATCAGCCCCAGCATTTT CASSEQYSNQPQHF
TRBJ1-6 few NA TRBV14 TGTGCCAGCAGCCATGGGAGTAGCTCCTATAATTCACCCCTCCACTTT CASSHGSSSYNSPLHF
TRBJ1-2 NA NA TRBV12-3/TRBV12-4 TGTGCCAGCAGACTGTCGGGAAACTATGGCTACACCTTC CASRLSGNYGYTF
TRBJ1-5 many NA TRBV12-3/TRBV12-4 TGTGCCAGCAGTTCCTATTACACGAATCAGCCCCAGCATTTT CASSSYYTNQPQHF
TRBJ1-5 NA NA TRBV7-2 TGTGCCAGCAGCTCGTTTGGTCAGCCCCAGCATTTT CASSSFGQPQHF
TRBJ1-2 few TRBD1 TRBV2 TGTGCCACTCTGGGGACAGCCTATGGCTACACCTTC CATLGTAYGYTF
TRBJ2-5 NA NA TRBV4-2 TGTGCCAGCTGCCAAGTCCGGGGAGGAGAGACCCAGTACTTC CASCQVRGGETQYF
TRBJ2-5 few NA TRBV5-1 TGCGCCAGCAGCTTGGATTCAGGCAGACAAGAGACCCAGTACTTC CASSLDSGRQETQYF
TRBJ1-1 NA NA TRBV2 TGTGCCAGCAGTGAGTTTAGGGGGACTGAAGCTTTCTTT CASSEFRGTEAFF
TRBJ2-4 many NA TRBV29-1 TGCAGCGTTGAAGTCGGGGAGTACATTCAGTACTTC CSVEVGEYIQYF
TRBJ2-6 NA NA TRBV27 TGTGCCAGCAGTTTTCTCCCGGGGGCTGTCAACGTCCTGACTTTC CASSFLPGAVNVLTF
TRBJ2-4 few NA TRBV9 TGTGCCAGCAGCGAGGGGGGGGTAGCCAAAAACATTCAGTACTTC CASSEGGVAKNIQYF
TRBJ2-1 NA NA TRBV20-1 TGCAGTGCTAGTGGGACGGGGGTGGAGTTCTTC CSASGTGVEFF
TRBJ2-5 NA NA TRBV25-1 TGTGCCAGCAGTGACATACGAACAGCGGAGACCCAGTACTTC CASSDIRTAETQYF
TRBJ2-1 NA NA TRBV3-1 TGTGCCAGCAGCCAAGGCTTCCAAGAAGGGCAGTTCTTC CASSQGFQEGQFF
TRBJ2-1 few NA TRBV9 TGTGCCAGCAGCGTAGAAGGACGTTCCCCTCACAATGAGCAGTTCTTC CASSVEGRSPHNEQFF
TRBJ2-3 few NA TRBV14 TGTGCCAGCAGCCATACACTCGACCGGGGGACCAGCACAGATACGCAGTATTTT CASSHTLDRGTSTDTQYF
TRBJ1-1 NA NA TRBV18 TGTGCCAGCTCGCCCAACTACAACACTGAAGCTTTCTTT CASSPNYNTEAFF
TRBJ2-3 few NA TRBV15 TGTGCCACCAGTCTTTCAGATACGCAGTATTTT CATSLSDTQYF
TRBJ1-2 NA NA TRBV20-1 TGCAGTGCAAGTACAAGAGGGGCAGAGAGGAACTATGGCTACACCTTC CSASTRGAERNYGYTF
TRBJ1-4 NA NA TRBV3-1 TGTGCCAGCCGAGAGGGCAGGGGAAATGAAAAACTGTTTTTT CASREGRGNEKLFF
TRBJ1-2 many NA TRBV21-1 TGTGCCAGCAGCTCCCGAGGTAGGGGATGCGGCTACACCTTC CASSSRGRGCGYTF
TRBJ2-1 NA TRBD2 TRBV20-1 TGCAGTGCTAGATCCGCGGGGGGGATCAATGAGCAGTTCTTC CSARSAGGINEQFF
TRBJ2-7 many NA TRBV10-3 TGTGCCATCAGGGGACCTCAGCTATCCTACGAGCAGTACTTC CAIRGPQLSYEQYF
TRBJ1-1 NA NA TRBV6-1 TGTGCCAGCAGTGAATTTAGGCTCCAGTCAGCTTTCTTT CASSEFRLQSAFF
TRBJ1-1 NA TRBD1 TRBV7-3 TGTGCCAGCAGCTTAACGGGACAGGGGTCTTCTGAAGCTTTCTTT CASSLTGQGSSEAFF
TRBJ2-5 NA NA TRBV10-3 TGTGCCGTCGGGGGTGGCAGTCAAGAGACCCAGTACTTC CAVGGGSQETQYF